This entry lists 27 T cell receptor beta chains sequenced from one sample in a study of T-cell reconstitution after alpha-beta-depleted transplantation in children. A TCRbeta library incorporating unique molecular identifiers was prepared. Via MiXCR, TCRdb re-called the PCR reads, giving one row per CDR3 protein. The data contain a few hundred thousand distinct CDR3 sequences, approximately 10% of them singletons. The sequencing here drew on PBMCs from the stem cell graft donor, taken from the stem cell graft. All receptors come from a human donor who donated a stem cell graft to a child with acute myeloid leukemia.

The chain uses TRBV30 and TRBJ2-3; the match to TRBD2 covers 12 bases. Germline V gene data show CDR1 as GTSNPN and CDR2 as SVGIG (reference sequence). The CDR3 runs 15 residues. With 0 bases clipped from V and 4 bases from J, the junction kept 2 bases outside the gene matches. The CDR3 nucleotides read TGTGCCTGGAGTGTGGCTAGCGGGGGGGCAGATACGCAGTATTTT. Protein product: CAWSVASGGADTQYF.

In its sample, this clonotype was seen many times. The chain recombines TRBV18 with TRBJ1-4, with 7 nucleotides matching TRBD1. The CDR3 has 15 residues. The germline CDR1 and CDR2 sequences are KGHSH and LQKENI. The V gene end was trimmed by 2 bases and the J gene end by 8 bases; junction bases not matched to a gene: 8. The CDR3 reads CASSPTRQGYEKLFF. As DNA, the CDR3 is TGTGCCAGCTCACCAACGAGACAGGGATACGAAAAACTGTTTTTT.

This clonotype was found a few times. The chain recombines TRBV9 with TRBJ2-3, with D hard to call. This CDR3 contains 14 residues. The V end was cut by 1 base, the J end by 1 base, with 7 bases between. The germline V gene has CDR1 SGDLS and CDR2 YYNGEE. CDR3 region: CASSVTQGTDTQYF. CDR3 bases: TGTGCCAGCAGCGTAACCCAGGGCACAGATACGCAGTATTTT.

This CDR3 is CASIDGHSSYEQYV. CDR3 sequence (DNA): TGTGCCAGCATTGACGGACATAGCTCCTACGAGCAGTACGTC. This chain connects TRBV6-4 to TRBJ2-7, with D possibly being TRBD1 (5 bases). Germline-derived CDR1 and CDR2 are MRHNA and SNTAGT. The CDR3 covers 14 residues.

The genes are TRBV12-3 or TRBV12-4 and TRBJ2-7; 8 nucleotides line up with TRBD2. CDR3 length: 12 amino acids. This chain's CDR3 is CASSLAGRKQYV. CDR3 DNA sequence: TGTGCCAGCAGCTTAGCGGGACGAAAGCAGTACGTC.

The chain is built from TRBV9 and TRBJ1-2, with D possibly matching TRBD1 (5 bases). In germline, CDR1 is SGDLS, CDR2 YYNGEE. The V end lost 3 bases, the J end lost 3 bases, and 9 bases lay between the germline ends. This CDR3 contains 13 residues. The CDR3 protein is CASSETVDYGYTF. In DNA form, the CDR3 reads TGTGCCAGCAGCGAGACAGTTGACTATGGCTACACCTTC.

This chain connects TRBV9 to TRBJ2-7; 7 bases are a match to TRBD1. CDR1 is SGDLS and CDR2 is YYNGEE in the germline V gene. Losses at the gene ends were 2 bases for V and 0 bases for J; bases not matched to a gene: 5. The CDR3 spans 15 residues. This chain's CDR3 is CASSVTGDPSYEQYF. The CDR3 region has the DNA TGTGCCAGCAGCGTCACAGGGGACCCCTCCTACGAGCAGTACTTC.

This clonotype was seen at least ten times. V and J are TRBV12-3 or TRBV12-4 and TRBJ2-3; TRBD2 might be the D (5 bases). V lost 5 bases to trimming and J lost 2 bases, with 11 bases between them. The CDR3 is made up of 14 amino acids. CDR3 sequence (DNA): TGTGCCAGCAGTATTGGACTGGACACAGATACGCAGTATTTT. Its protein product is CASSIGLDTDTQYF.

This clonotype was picked up a small number of times. The J gene is TRBJ2-4, the V gene TRBV5-1; TRBD2 agrees at 11 bases. From germline, CDR1 is SGHRS and CDR2 YFSETQ. Trimming took 5 bases from V and 3 from J; bases not matched to a gene: 13. The CDR3 contains 18 residues. The CDR3 region is CASRLGLAASEDKNIQYF. DNA for the CDR3: TGCGCCAGCAGACTGGGACTAGCGGCTTCCGAGGACAAAAACATTCAGTACTTC.

This chain connects TRBV7-9 to TRBJ2-1; 8 positions match TRBD2. Germline CDR1 and CDR2: SEHNR and FQNEAQ (reference sequence). The V and J ends lost 1 base and 10 bases, in that order; junction bases with no gene match: 9. The CDR3 length is 15 residues. CDR3 in DNA: TGTGCCAGCAGCTTAGGCTCCTTAATAGCGGGAGAGCAGTTCTTC. Amino acid sequence: CASSLGSLIAGEQFF.

This clonotype came up many times. The genes are TRBV2 and TRBJ2-4, with unresolved D. Germline assignment: CDR1 SNHLY and CDR2 FYNNEI. The CDR3 length is 16 residues. With 2 bases removed from V and 0 bases from J, the gap between germline ends came to 11 bases. The CDR3 sequence: CASSERPTLAKNIQYF. CDR3 bases: TGTGCCAGCAGTGAACGCCCGACTCTAGCCAAAAACATTCAGTACTTC.

This clonotype has at least ten counts. This CDR3 is CASSSGQLYQETQYF. Here the CDR3 DNA reads TGCGCCAGCAGCTCGGGACAGCTATACCAAGAGACCCAGTACTTC. This chain connects TRBV5-1 to TRBJ2-5; 7 nucleotides line up with TRBD1. Germline V gene sequence: CDR1 SGHRS, CDR2 YFSETQ. The CDR3 covers 15 residues. Unmatched junction bases numbered 5, after V lost 3 bases and J lost 0 bases.

The rearrangement joins TRBV10-3 to TRBJ1-4; tentative D call: TRBD1 (5 bases). Germline assignment: CDR1 ENHRY and CDR2 SYGVKD. This CDR3 spans 14 amino acids. V lost 2 bases and J 8 bases, leaving 12 bases between the germline ends. For the CDR3, the DNA is TGTGCCATCAGTGAGGGCAGGACAACAGAAAAACTGTTTTTT. This translates into CAISEGRTTEKLFF.

The chain has TRBV20-1 and TRBJ2-7; D is unresolved. Trimming shortened V by 6 bases and J by 3 bases, and 12 bases separated the two germline ends. The CDR3 is 12 amino acids. The germline V gene encodes CDR1 DFQATT and CDR2 SNEGSKA (reference sequence). CDR3: CSASRRVYEQYF. Written as DNA, the CDR3 is TGCAGTGCCAGCCGACGGGTCTACGAGCAGTACTTC.

This chain joins TRBV7-2 and TRBJ1-4, with no clear D. The CDR3 spans 15 residues. CDR1 SGHTA and CDR2 FQGNSA come from the germline V gene. Trimming took 3 bases from V and 0 from J, leaving 8 bases between them. This chain's CDR3 is CASSLRLTTNEKLFF. CDR3 in DNA: TGTGCCAGCAGCTTGAGATTGACAACTAATGAAAAACTGTTTTTT.

This clonotype has just a few counts. This chain uses TRBV5-1 with TRBJ2-7; possible D gene TRBD1, 5 bases. Trimming left V 0 bases short and J 5 bases short, with 15 bases between. CDR1 SGHRS and CDR2 YFSETQ come from the germline V gene. The CDR3 is made up of 15 amino acids. DNA for the CDR3: TGCGCCAGCAGCTTGGTGGGCAGGGTAGAAAACGAGCAGTACTTC. Its translation is CASSLVGRVENEQYF.

This clonotype has more than one count but fewer than ten. V is TRBV5-1 and J is TRBJ2-1, with TRBD1 as a possible D gene (6 bases). V dropped 3 bases and J dropped 7 bases, with 14 bases sitting between them. The germline V gene has CDR1 SGHRS and CDR2 YFSETQ. The CDR3 is 14 residues long. This chain's CDR3 is CASSSVGASNEQFF. The CDR3 region has the DNA TGCGCCAGCAGCTCCGTGGGGGCCTCTAATGAGCAGTTCTTC. The whole variable domain, remainder taken from reference TRBV5-1 and TRBJ2-1, is KAGVTQTPRYLIKTRGQQVTLSCSPISGHRSVSWYQQTPGQGLQFLFEYFSETQRNKGNFPGRFSGRQFSNSRSEMNVSTLELGDSALYLCASSSVGASNEQFFGPGTRLTVL.

The rearrangement links TRBV10-3 to TRBJ2-2; D is unclear. The germline V gene encodes CDR1 ENHRY and CDR2 SYGVKD. This CDR3 comprises 13 residues. Deletions cut 7 bases from V and 6 bases from J, with 12 bases between. The CDR3: CAITSAGSGELFF. The DNA of the CDR3 is TGTGCCATCACCTCAGCCGGGTCCGGGGAGCTGTTTTTT.

This clonotype has ten or more counts. This sequence joins TRBV10-3 and TRBJ2-5; D unclear. Germline CDR1 and CDR2: ENHRY and SYGVKD. Trimming pared 0 bases from V and 4 bases from J, leaving 12 bases between. The CDR3 consists of 15 residues. CDR3 bases: TGTGCCATCAGTGAGTCGAGGCATATGGGAGAGACCCAGTACTTC. It encodes CAISESRHMGETQYF.

On this clonotype itself: Mismatch with germline at one junction end may stem from a read error. The CDR3 region is CCARGPLNGLYNEQFF. In DNA, the CDR3 is TGCTGTGCTAGAGGTCCTTTGAATGGACTCTACAATGAGCAGTTCTTC. The V call is TRBV20-1, the J call TRBJ2-1; maybe TRBD2 (5 bases). Germline assignment: CDR1 DFQATT and CDR2 SNEGSKA (reference sequence). The CDR3 is 16 amino acids.

The V call is TRBV29-1, the J call TRBJ2-7; D unresolved. The CDR3 contains 13 residues. In germline, CDR1 is SQVTM, CDR2 ANQGSEA. V lost 6 bases and J 9 bases, leaving 21 bases between the germline ends. CDR3 nucleotides: TGCAGCGTAGAGGACCGCACCCATATGGGGCAGTACTTC. Protein product: CSVEDRTHMGQYF.

This clonotype was found many times. The rearrangement links TRBV29-1 to TRBJ1-3; no clear D. The CDR3 loop spans 14 amino acids. The V and J ends lost 4 bases and 0 bases respectively, with 10 bases between them. The germline V gene encodes CDR1 SQVTM and CDR2 ANQGSEA. The CDR3 DNA follows: TGCAGCGTTGCTACGTACGACTCTGGAAACACCATATATTTT. Protein: CSVATYDSGNTIYF.

The chain is built from TRBV6-6 and TRBJ1-1; D is uncertain. The CDR3 totals 13 residues. The germline V gene has CDR1 MNHNY and CDR2 SVGAGI (reference sequence). V dropped 0 bases and J dropped 7 bases, with 9 bases sitting between them. The CDR3 DNA reads TGTGCCAGCAGTTACTCGTGGAGGGTTGAAGCTTTCTTT. Translated: CASSYSWRVEAFF.

This clonotype was counted between two and nine times. The V and J genes are TRBV20-1 and TRBJ2-3; 7 bases line up with TRBD1. V lost 7 bases, J lost 4 bases, and 5 bases stayed unmatched. The CDR3 runs to 12 residues. Germline values: CDR1 DFQATT, CDR2 SNEGSKA (reference sequence). This CDR3 reads CSVGDRADTQYF. CDR3 sequence (DNA): TGCAGTGTCGGAGACAGGGCAGATACGCAGTATTTT.

This clonotype was detected only a few times. The chain joins TRBV20-1 to TRBJ2-3, with 14 bases lining up with TRBD2. V gave up 3 bases and J gave up 3 bases; unmatched junction bases: 2. The length of the CDR3 is 15 residues. The germline gives CDR1 DFQATT, CDR2 SNEGSKA (reference sequence). The CDR3 DNA sequence: TGCAGTGCTAGCGGACTAGCGGGGGGAACAGATACGCAGTATTTT. It encodes CSASGLAGGTDTQYF.

The chain is built from TRBV5-1 and TRBJ2-1, with 13 bases matching TRBD2. The germline CDR1 and CDR2 sequences are SGHRS and YFSETQ. This CDR3 comprises 16 residues. The ends lost 4 bases at V and 8 bases at J; junction bases unmatched: 9. The CDR3 reads CASSIRGLAGQDEQFF. CDR3 nucleotides: TGCGCCAGCAGCATACGGGGACTAGCGGGACAGGATGAGCAGTTCTTC.

The chain combines TRBV20-1 with TRBJ2-5; D is unclear. Trimming left V 6 bases short and J 6 bases short, with 14 bases between. This CDR3 has 12 residues. CDR1 and CDR2 (germline): DFQATT, SNEGSKA (reference sequence). DNA for the CDR3: TGCAGTGCCATTGTAATGAGGAAGACCCAGTACTTC. Its translation is CSAIVMRKTQYF.